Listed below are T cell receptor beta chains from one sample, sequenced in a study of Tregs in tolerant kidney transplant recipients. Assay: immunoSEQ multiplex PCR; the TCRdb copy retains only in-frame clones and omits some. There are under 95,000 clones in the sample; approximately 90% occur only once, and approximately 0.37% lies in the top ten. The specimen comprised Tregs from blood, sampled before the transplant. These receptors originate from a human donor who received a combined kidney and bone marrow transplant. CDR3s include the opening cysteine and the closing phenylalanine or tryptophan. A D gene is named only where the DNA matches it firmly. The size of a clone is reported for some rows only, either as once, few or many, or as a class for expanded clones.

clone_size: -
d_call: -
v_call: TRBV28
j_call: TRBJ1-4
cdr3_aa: CASSFEGEATNEKLFF
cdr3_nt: TGTGCCAGCAGTTTTGAGGGGGAGGCAACTAATGAAAAACTGTTTTTT

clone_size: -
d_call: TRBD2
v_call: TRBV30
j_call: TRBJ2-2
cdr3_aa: CAWLDGRFGELFF
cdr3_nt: TGTGCCTGGTTGGACGGGAGGTTCGGGGAGCTGTTTTTT

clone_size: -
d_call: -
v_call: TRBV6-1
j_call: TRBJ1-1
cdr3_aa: CAIADLTAEAFF
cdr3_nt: TGTGCCATAGCAGACCTTACGGCTGAAGCTTTCTTT

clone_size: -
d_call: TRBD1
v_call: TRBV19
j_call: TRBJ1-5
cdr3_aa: CASSATGQLNQPQHF
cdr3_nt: TGTGCCAGTAGTGCCACGGGACAGTTAAATCAGCCCCAGCATTTT

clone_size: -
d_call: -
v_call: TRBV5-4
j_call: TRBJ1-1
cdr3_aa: CASSFYLGGANTEAFF
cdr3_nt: TGTGCCAGCAGCTTTTACCTGGGGGGCGCGAACACTGAAGCTTTCTTT

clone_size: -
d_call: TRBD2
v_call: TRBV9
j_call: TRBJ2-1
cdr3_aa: CASSRLAGGPNEQFF
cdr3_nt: TGTGCCAGCAGCCGACTAGCGGGAGGGCCCAATGAGCAGTTCTTC

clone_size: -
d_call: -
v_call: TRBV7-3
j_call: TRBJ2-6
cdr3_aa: CASSFFGANVLTF
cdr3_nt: TGTGCCAGCAGCTTTTTCGGGGCCAACGTCCTGACTTTC

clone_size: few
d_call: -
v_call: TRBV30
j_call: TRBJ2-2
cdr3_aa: CAWSVGSHGELFF
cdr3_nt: TGTGCCTGGAGTGTAGGGTCCCACGGGGAGCTGTTTTTT

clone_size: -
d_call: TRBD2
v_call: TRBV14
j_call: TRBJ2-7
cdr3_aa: CASSQDFLAGVNEQYF
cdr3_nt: TGTGCCAGCAGCCAAGATTTTCTAGCGGGAGTCAACGAGCAGTACTTC

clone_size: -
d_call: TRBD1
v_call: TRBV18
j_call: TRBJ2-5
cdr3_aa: CASSPQQGKETQYF
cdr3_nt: TGTGCCAGCTCACCACAACAGGGGAAAGAGACCCAGTACTTC

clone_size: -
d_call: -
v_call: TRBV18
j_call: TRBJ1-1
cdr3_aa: CASSLQENTEAFF
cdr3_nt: TGTGCCAGCTCGCTACAGGAGAACACTGAAGCTTTCTTT

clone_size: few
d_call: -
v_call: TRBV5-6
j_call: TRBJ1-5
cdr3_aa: CASSLAGGIGSNQPQHF
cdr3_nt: TGTGCCAGCAGCTTGGCCGGGGGAATTGGAAGCAATCAGCCCCAGCATTTT

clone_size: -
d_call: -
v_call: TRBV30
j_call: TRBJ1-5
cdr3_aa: CAWSGVGYQPQHF
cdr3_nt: TGTGCCTGGAGTGGCGTGGGGTATCAGCCCCAGCATTTT

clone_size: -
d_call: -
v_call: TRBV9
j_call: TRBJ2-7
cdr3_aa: CASSTGQTPLYEQYF
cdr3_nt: TGTGCCAGCAGCACCGGCCAGACTCCGCTCTACGAGCAGTACTTC

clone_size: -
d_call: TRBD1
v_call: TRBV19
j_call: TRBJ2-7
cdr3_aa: CASSMGQGIIYEQYF
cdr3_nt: TGTGCCAGTAGTATGGGACAGGGAATAATCTACGAGCAGTACTTC

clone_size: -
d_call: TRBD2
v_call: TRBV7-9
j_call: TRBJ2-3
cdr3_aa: CASSLSGSTDTQYF
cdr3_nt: TGTGCCAGCAGCCTAAGCGGGAGTACAGATACGCAGTATTTT

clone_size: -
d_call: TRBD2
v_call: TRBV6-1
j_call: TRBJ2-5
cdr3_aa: CASNQGGRETQYF
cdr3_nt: TGTGCCAGCAACCAGGGAGGGAGGGAGACCCAGTACTTC

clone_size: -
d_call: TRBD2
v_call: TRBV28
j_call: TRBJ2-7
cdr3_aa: CASSWGLAGEGADEQYF
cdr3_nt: TGTGCCAGCAGCTGGGGACTAGCGGGAGAGGGGGCGGACGAGCAGTACTTC

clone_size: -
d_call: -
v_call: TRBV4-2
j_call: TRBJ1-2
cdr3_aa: CASSQESGQAARHYGYTF
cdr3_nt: TGTGCCAGCAGCCAAGAGTCCGGGCAGGCGGCACGTCACTATGGCTACACCTTC

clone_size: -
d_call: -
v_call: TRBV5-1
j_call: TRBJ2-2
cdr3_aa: CASSLGPSGELFF
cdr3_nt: TGCGCCAGCAGCTTAGGACCTTCCGGGGAGCTGTTTTTT

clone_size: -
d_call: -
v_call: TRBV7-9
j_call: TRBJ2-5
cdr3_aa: CASSLGGRTWETQYF
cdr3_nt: TGTGCCAGCAGCTTAGGGGGGAGGACGTGGGAGACCCAGTACTTC

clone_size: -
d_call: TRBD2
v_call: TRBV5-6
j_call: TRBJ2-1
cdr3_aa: CASRLYRTSGTNEQFF
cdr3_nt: TGTGCCAGCAGACTTTACCGGACTAGCGGGACCAATGAGCAGTTCTTC

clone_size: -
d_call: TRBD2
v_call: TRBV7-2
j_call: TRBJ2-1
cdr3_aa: CASSLGLARSNEQFF
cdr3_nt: TGTGCCAGCAGCTTAGGACTAGCGAGATCCAATGAGCAGTTCTTC

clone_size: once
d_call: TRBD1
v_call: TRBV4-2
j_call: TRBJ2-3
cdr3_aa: CASSQGTGKGTDTQYF
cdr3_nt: TGTGCCAGCAGCCAGGGGACAGGGAAAGGGACAGATACGCAGTATTTT

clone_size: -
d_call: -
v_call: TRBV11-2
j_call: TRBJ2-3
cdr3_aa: CASSRGQGLTDTQYF
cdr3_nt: TGTGCCAGCAGCCGAGGGCAGGGACTCACAGATACGCAGTATTTT

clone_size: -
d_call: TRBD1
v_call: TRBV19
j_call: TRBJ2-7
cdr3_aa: CASRQDGDSFAEQYF
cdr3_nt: TGTGCCAGCCGGCAGGACGGGGACAGTTTCGCCGAGCAGTACTTC

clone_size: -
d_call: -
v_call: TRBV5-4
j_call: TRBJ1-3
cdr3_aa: CASSLGLSGNTIYF
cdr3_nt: TGTGCCAGCAGCTTGGGGTTATCTGGAAACACCATATATTTT